These T cell receptor beta chains were read from a single sample in a study of blood T cell repertoires in COVID-19. Only in-frame clones appear in the TCRdb table, and some are missing; sequencing was by immunoSEQ multiplex PCR. The sample has around 140,000 clones, 80% to 90% seen once; the top ten hold approximately 40%. The sequencing sample was made of peripheral blood. All receptors come from a man aged 45 to 65 who had recovered from COVID-19. CDR3s include the opening cysteine and the closing phenylalanine or tryptophan. The D gene is left open where the match is weak. Rows give clone size only sometimes, using once, few, many, or a class for an expanded clone.

V gene: TRBV2
D gene: TRBD2
J gene: TRBJ2-5
clone size: NA
CDR3 protein: CASMGLAGGTHQETQYF
CDR3 DNA: TGTGCCAGCATGGGACTAGCGGGGGGCACCCACCAAGAGACCCAGTACTTC

V gene: TRBV7-2
D gene: NA
J gene: TRBJ2-7
clone size: once
CDR3 protein: CASSQQGLLGEQYF
CDR3 DNA: TGTGCCAGCAGCCAACAGGGTCTCCTCGGCGAGCAGTACTTC

V gene: TRBV19
D gene: NA
J gene: TRBJ1-1
clone size: NA
CDR3 protein: CASSTNRATEAFF
CDR3 DNA: TGTGCCAGTAGTACAAACAGGGCTACTGAAGCTTTCTTT

V gene: TRBV19
D gene: NA
J gene: TRBJ2-7
clone size: NA
CDR3 protein: CASSDQNSYEQYF
CDR3 DNA: TGTGCCAGTAGTGATCAGAACTCCTACGAGCAGTACTTC

V gene: TRBV11-2
D gene: NA
J gene: TRBJ2-5
clone size: NA
CDR3 protein: CASSHSGQETQYF
CDR3 DNA: TGTGCCAGCAGCCATAGCGGCCAAGAGACCCAGTACTTC

V gene: TRBV7-2
D gene: TRBD2
J gene: TRBJ2-7
clone size: NA
CDR3 protein: CASSLAGSGGGIYEQYF
CDR3 DNA: TGTGCCAGCAGCTTAGCGGGCTCTGGCGGGGGTATCTACGAGCAGTACTTC

V gene: TRBV5-6
D gene: NA
J gene: TRBJ2-2
clone size: once
CDR3 protein: CASSLGTVAGELFF
CDR3 DNA: TGTGCCAGCAGCTTGGGGACAGTGGCCGGGGAGCTGTTTTTT

V gene: TRBV2
D gene: TRBD1
J gene: TRBJ1-6
clone size: NA
CDR3 protein: CASSDRGIYNSPLHF
CDR3 DNA: TGTGCCAGCAGTGACAGGGGGATTTATAATTCACCCCTCCACTTT

V gene: TRBV5-1
D gene: NA
J gene: TRBJ2-3
clone size: NA
CDR3 protein: CASSSPEGIFTDTQYF
CDR3 DNA: TGCGCCAGCAGCTCCCCCGAGGGAATTTTCACAGATACGCAGTATTTT

V gene: TRBV30
D gene: NA
J gene: TRBJ1-5
clone size: once
CDR3 protein: CAWSKGDRNQPQHF
CDR3 DNA: TGTGCCTGGAGTAAAGGGGATCGCAATCAGCCCCAGCATTTT

V gene: TRBV6-1
D gene: NA
J gene: TRBJ2-3
clone size: NA
CDR3 protein: CASSEATSSTDTQYF
CDR3 DNA: TGTGCCAGCAGTGAAGCGACATCTAGCACAGATACGCAGTATTTT

V gene: TRBV4-3
D gene: NA
J gene: TRBJ1-3
clone size: NA
CDR3 protein: CASSPTGIRVGNTIYF
CDR3 DNA: TGCGCCAGCAGCCCAACGGGTATCAGGGTTGGAAACACCATATATTTT

V gene: TRBV27
D gene: TRBD1
J gene: TRBJ1-6
clone size: NA
CDR3 protein: CASSFRGGVESPLHF
CDR3 DNA: TGTGCCAGCAGTTTTAGAGGGGGCGTAGAGTCACCCCTCCACTTT

V gene: TRBV3-1/TRBV3-2
D gene: NA
J gene: TRBJ1-6
clone size: NA
CDR3 protein: CASSQVTQGRNYNSPLHF
CDR3 DNA: TGTGCCAGCAGCCAAGTCACGCAGGGCCGGAACTATAATTCACCCCTCCACTTT

V gene: TRBV7-8
D gene: NA
J gene: TRBJ1-1
clone size: few
CDR3 protein: CASSLVFGNTEAFF
CDR3 DNA: TGTGCCAGCAGCTTAGTATTCGGGAACACTGAAGCTTTCTTT

V gene: TRBV6-6
D gene: NA
J gene: TRBJ1-2
clone size: many
CDR3 protein: CASCPGANYGYTF
CDR3 DNA: TGTGCCAGCTGTCCAGGGGCTAACTATGGCTACACCTTC

V gene: TRBV6-5
D gene: TRBD1
J gene: TRBJ1-1
clone size: NA
CDR3 protein: CASTLSQGAAFF
CDR3 DNA: TGTGCCAGCACTCTTAGTCAGGGGGCAGCTTTCTTT

V gene: TRBV27
D gene: NA
J gene: TRBJ2-1
clone size: NA
CDR3 protein: CASSLQGPYNEQFF
CDR3 DNA: TGTGCCAGCAGTCTACAGGGCCCCTACAATGAGCAGTTCTTC

V gene: TRBV10-3
D gene: TRBD1
J gene: TRBJ1-6
clone size: NA
CDR3 protein: CATRAEGQGWNSPLHF
CDR3 DNA: TGTGCCACCCGAGCCGAAGGACAGGGTTGGAATTCACCCCTCCACTTT

V gene: TRBV2
D gene: TRBD1
J gene: TRBJ1-4
clone size: NA
CDR3 protein: CASSPDRGHEKLFF
CDR3 DNA: TGTGCCAGCAGTCCGGACAGGGGGCATGAAAAACTGTTTTTT

V gene: TRBV5-4
D gene: NA
J gene: TRBJ2-3
clone size: once
CDR3 protein: CASSSGGLAGFTDTQYF
CDR3 DNA: TGTGCCAGCAGCTCGGGGGGCTTAGCGGGCTTCACAGATACGCAGTATTTT

V gene: TRBV13
D gene: TRBD1
J gene: TRBJ1-3
clone size: NA
CDR3 protein: CASSLARTGTLQSGNTIYF
CDR3 DNA: TGTGCCAGCAGCTTAGCCCGGACAGGGACGCTGCAGAGTGGAAACACCATATATTTT

V gene: TRBV7-2
D gene: NA
J gene: TRBJ2-3
clone size: NA
CDR3 protein: CASSLSRDTQYF
CDR3 DNA: TGTGCCAGCAGCTTAAGCCGAGATACGCAGTATTTT

V gene: TRBV12-1
D gene: NA
J gene: TRBJ1-5
clone size: NA
CDR3 protein: CASRAPGQGNNQPQHF
CDR3 DNA: TGTGCCAGCAGGGCCCCGGGACAGGGCAACAATCAGCCCCAGCATTTT

V gene: TRBV5-1
D gene: TRBD1
J gene: TRBJ2-7
clone size: NA
CDR3 protein: CASSLYRDRNQYEQYF
CDR3 DNA: TGCGCCAGCAGCTTGTACCGGGACAGAAACCAATACGAGCAGTACTTC